This is a list of T cell receptor beta chains from one sample in a study of breast tumors, draining lymph nodes, adjacent tissues. One entry per CDR3 protein results from TCRdb running MiXCR on the multiplex PCR reads. The sample records fewer than 250,000 distinct CDR3 sequences, around 32% being singletons. Sequencing was carried out using axillary lymph node tissue. These receptors were collected from a female donor with breast cancer. Some clones in this sample may be carry-over from other donors' samples. Each CDR3 is given with its conserved first and last residue. Fields, in order: clone size, D gene, V gene, J gene, CDR3 DNA, CDR3 protein. A D gene is named only where the DNA matches it firmly. Clone size is not always given. Where it is, it says once, few, many or a class for expanded clones.

many,NA,TRBV11-3,TRBJ1-3,TGTGCCAGCAGCTTAATGTACGACAGCATCACTGGAAACACCATATATTTT,CASSLMYDSITGNTIYF
NA,NA,TRBV7-9,TRBJ1-6,TGTGCCAGCGGCCCGTCCGGGGGCTATAATTCACTCCTCCACTTT,CASGPSGGYNSLLHF
many,NA,TRBV10-3,TRBJ1-6,TGTGCCATCAGGTTGAATGACTATTCACCCCTCCACTTT,CAIRLNDYSPLHF
many,NA,TRBV11-3,TRBJ2-7,TGTGCCAGCAGCTTAGAGGACTACCCCACTAGTCCTTACGAGCAGTACTTC,CASSLEDYPTSPYEQYF
NA,TRBD2,TRBV7-9,TRBJ2-1,TGTGCCAGCAGCTTAATGTCGACTAGCGGGAGGGCCGATGAGCAGTTCTTC,CASSLMSTSGRADEQFF
many,NA,TRBV29-1,TRBJ1-2,TGCAGCGTCCCCACGGACGGAATAAACTATGGCTACACCTTC,CSVPTDGINYGYTF
once,TRBD1,TRBV27,TRBJ1-5,TGTGCCAGCTACCGGGACAGGGATCAGCCCCAGCATTTT,CASYRDRDQPQHF
many,NA,TRBV6-6,TRBJ2-7,TGTGCCAGCAGTTACTCTAGCTCCTACGAGCAGTACTTC,CASSYSSSYEQYF
many,TRBD1,TRBV18,TRBJ1-4,TGTGCCAGCCGAGGACAGGGGGATGAAAAACTGTTTTTT,CASRGQGDEKLFF
many,NA,TRBV9,TRBJ1-5,TGTGCCAGCAGCGGGGACGGACAGAGGCAGCCCCAGCATTTT,CASSGDGQRQPQHF
many,NA,TRBV7-9,TRBJ2-1,TGTGCCAGCAGCTTGGGAGTTTTTCAGTTCTTC,CASSLGVFQFF
NA,NA,TRBV11-1,TRBJ1-2,TGTGTCAGCAGCTTAGGAGGCATTGACGGCTACACCTTC,CVSSLGGIDGYTF
many,NA,TRBV7-9,TRBJ1-2,TGTGCCAGCAGCTCGAGCTATGGCTACACCTTC,CASSSSYGYTF
NA,TRBD2,TRBV10-3,TRBJ2-3,TGTGCCATCAGCGCTAGCGGGAGAGGTACAGATACGCAGTATTTT,CAISASGRGTDTQYF
NA,TRBD2,TRBV5-1,TRBJ2-7,TGCGCCGGCAGCCTTTCGGCTAGCGGGAACTCCGAGCAGTACTTC,CAGSLSASGNSEQYF
NA,NA,TRBV24-1,TRBJ2-5,TGTGCCACCAGTGAAAGGGGAGGAAGGGAGACCCAGTACTTC,CATSERGGRETQYF
few,NA,TRBV14,TRBJ2-7,TGTGCCAGCAGTCCCCTACCCCAGGGCGAGCAGTACTTC,CASSPLPQGEQYF
many,NA,TRBV5-1,TRBJ2-3,TGCGCCAGCAGCAGAATCAACACAGATACGCAGTATTTT,CASSRINTDTQYF
NA,TRBD2,TRBV24-1,TRBJ2-5,TGTGCCACCAGTGATTTGCGTAGCGGGACGTACCAAGAGACCCAGTACTTC,CATSDLRSGTYQETQYF
many,NA,TRBV7-2,TRBJ2-7,TGTGCCAGCAGCTTGAGGTCAACCTCCTACGAGCAGTACTTC,CASSLRSTSYEQYF
many,NA,TRBV5-1,TRBJ2-5,TGCGCCAGCAGCAACGCGCGGGAGACCCAGTACTTC,CASSNARETQYF
many,NA,TRBV4-1,TRBJ2-3,TGCGCCAGCAGCCAAGGGGAAACTTCTCGAGATACGCAGTATTTT,CASSQGETSRDTQYF
NA,NA,TRBV10-3,TRBJ1-3,TGTGCCATCAGTGCAAGCGTGGAGGGGAGCTATGGCTACACCATATATTTT,CAISASVEGSYGYTIYF
many,NA,TRBV9,TRBJ2-4,TGTGCCAGCAGCCCCACCGGGACTGTTAAAAACATTCAGTACTTC,CASSPTGTVKNIQYF
many,NA,TRBV20-1,TRBJ2-7,TGCAGTGCGAAGGGACTTGGATACGAGCAGTACTTC,CSAKGLGYEQYF
many,TRBD2,TRBV5-1,TRBJ2-7,TGCGCCAGCAGGTTTAGCGGGGGGCCCTACGAGCAGTACTTC,CASRFSGGPYEQYF